This TCR beta chain was sequenced for a study of blood T cells in healthy people across ages (dated by TCRdb to the mid-2010s). In terms of the full investigation: Template switching captured roughly one uniquely barcoded TCR beta cDNA molecule per two T cells in model experiments. The study measured age-related changes in TCR beta repertoire diversity using deep sequencing normalized with unique cDNA molecular identifiers. For two donors (one aged 18 to 30 and one aged 80 or older), the study analyzed two additional independent replicas of 1 million unique cDNA reads from the same blood draw. To avoid experimental bias, donors of different ages were spread randomly across the sequencing lanes. The donors were split into four age groups: young (average 16 years), middle-aged (about 40), aged (more than 60) and long-lived (roughly 88). The investigation overall reported the following: Estimates of total diversity based on one million sequenced T cells were considered lower bounds and underestimates. The percentage of naive T cells measured by flow cytometry correlated strongly with observed TCR beta diversity. The CMV infection status of donors was not known, potentially confounding age-related changes in expanded clonotypes. Compared with the aged group, the long-lived group had more naive CD4+ T cells, fewer expanded clones and increased TCR diversity, suggesting age selection. Conclusive comparison of naive and antigen-experienced compartments was prevented by the profiling of bulk unsorted PBMCs. Observed TCR beta diversity per million T cells fell roughly linearly with age, and a significant reduction was already apparent by age about 38.

Libraries came from 5' RACE. Sequenced on an Illumina HiSeq 2500. A second roughly 7 to 11 cycle PCR used a sample-barcoded 5' primer and a J-beta primer mix. A unique molecular identifier was introduced onto each TCR beta cDNA molecule by a template-switch 5' adaptor carrying 12 random nucleotides. Each sample yielded at least 2.5 million CDR3-containing paired-end reads. First-strand cDNA was synthesized from all RNA with the Mint cDNA synthesis kit, primed by a TRBC-specific oligonucleotide. Following uracil-DNA glycosylase treatment, a first 18-cycle PCR with universal primers M1SS and BC2_uni_R was performed on all cDNA. The paper's processing steps were these. For normalization, 1 million high-quality reads, each with a distinct molecular identifier, were randomly selected from each sample. Reads sharing molecular identifiers were discarded rather than binned into consensus sequences. MiTCR, set to a Q25 quality threshold and the strictest error-elimination algorithm, was used for CDR3 identification, clonotype clustering and error correction. Lower-bound total TCR beta diversity was estimated with a nonparametric unseen species model using Euler transformation. TCRdb trimmed the raw reads at Q25, called clones with MiXCR and kept productive beta chains. CDR3 protein duplicates are merged, each entry listing the most common genes and DNA. TCRdb, rather than the study authors, made the V and J calls. The sample data list approximately 800,000 distinct CDR3 sequences, and about 34% of these were observed just once. Approximately 13% of the sample is in the top ten clones.

From its cysteine to its phenylalanine, the CDR3 spans 13 amino acids. Of the read, only the CDR3 DNA is kept; its 39 bases are in frame from base 1. Via the germline V gene (reference sequence), CDR1 is DFQATT and CDR2 SNEGSKA. Between the V and J ends, shortened by 3 bases and 7 bases respectively, the junction contains 13 bases. The roughly 39 donors, aged roughly 6 to 90 years, were systemically healthy Caucasian individuals from Russia. Each donor gave 9 to 10 milliliters of peripheral blood, collected into EDTA-treated Vacutainer tubes. Ficoll-Paque density-gradient centrifugation was used to isolate PBMCs, with at least 7 million obtained per sample. Total RNA, at least 5 micrograms per sample, was extracted from PBMCs with Trizol reagent. For every donor, an aliquot of PBMCs went through flow cytometry to measure the percentages of naive CD45RAhigh/CD27high T cells. Comment on this clonotype: Its antigen target is currently unknown. No base-level quality is on record; no much larger clone is a single base apart.

The rearranged segments are TRBV20-1 and TRBJ2-1; possibly the D gene is TRBD1, per 6 matching bases. Specimen: blood. This TCR came from a man in his late teens or twenties in good health. CDR3 loop: CSARGRGTNEQFF. The nucleotide sequence is TGCAGTGCTAGGGGCAGGGGCACAAATGAGCAGTTCTTC.